Only a few counts were recorded for the clone carrying this T cell receptor (beta chain). Its antigen is still unknown. This entry is derived from a study of cytomegalovirus exposure and HLA in healthy donors. Study-wide points: Previously analyzed data showed that most TCR beta V segments were productive at a frequency of about 87% or about 30%. In the analysis, some V segments, TRBV6-2 and TRBV6-3 included, were excluded as indistinguishable. Across donors, most TCRs were seen rarely, yet some public ones were widespread. HLA restriction was apparent for most CMV-associated TCR beta chains in a later analysis.

PCR was performed using 60 Vbeta and 13 Jbeta primers. TCRdb's table, derived via immunoSEQ multiplex PCR, lists solely in-frame clones and lacks some. The table shows approximately 140,000 clones, with almost 85% occurring only once. Germline V CDR1 and CDR2: SGHAT, FQNNGV. CDR3 length: 18 amino acids. J gave up 0 bases and V 2 bases, and 11 bases lay outside the gene matches. The rearrangement links TRBV11-2 to TRBJ2-5, with 8 bases that match TRBD2. The sequencing sample was made of PBMCs. This sequence originates from a woman aged 40 to 49 in good health and CMV-seronegative. The CDR3, as DNA: TGTGCCAGCAGCTTATCCGTCTCTGTAGCGGGGTACCAAGAGACCCAGTACTTC. It specifies CASSLSVSVAGYQETQYF.